This T cell receptor (beta chain) is from a study of blood T cell repertoires in COVID-19. The V end lost 2 bases, the J end lost 1 base, and 12 bases lay between the germline ends. The CDR3 extends over 15 amino acids. The germline V gene has CDR1 SGHVS and CDR2 FQNEAQ. Assay: immunoSEQ multiplex PCR; the TCRdb copy retains only in-frame clones and omits some. The sample carries nearly 300,000 clones, around 85% recorded once. Followed longitudinally, the Seattle patients had been enrolled during active infection. Sample: peripheral blood. The receptor was derived from a human donor with COVID-19, enrolled during active disease. The donor label of this sample is uncertain. The chain couples TRBV7-8 to TRBJ2-7; D is unresolved. Written as DNA, the CDR3 is TGTGCCAGCAGCTTAAGTAGCCGCTCGTCCTACGAGCAGTACTTC. Translated, it gives CASSLSSRSSYEQYF.